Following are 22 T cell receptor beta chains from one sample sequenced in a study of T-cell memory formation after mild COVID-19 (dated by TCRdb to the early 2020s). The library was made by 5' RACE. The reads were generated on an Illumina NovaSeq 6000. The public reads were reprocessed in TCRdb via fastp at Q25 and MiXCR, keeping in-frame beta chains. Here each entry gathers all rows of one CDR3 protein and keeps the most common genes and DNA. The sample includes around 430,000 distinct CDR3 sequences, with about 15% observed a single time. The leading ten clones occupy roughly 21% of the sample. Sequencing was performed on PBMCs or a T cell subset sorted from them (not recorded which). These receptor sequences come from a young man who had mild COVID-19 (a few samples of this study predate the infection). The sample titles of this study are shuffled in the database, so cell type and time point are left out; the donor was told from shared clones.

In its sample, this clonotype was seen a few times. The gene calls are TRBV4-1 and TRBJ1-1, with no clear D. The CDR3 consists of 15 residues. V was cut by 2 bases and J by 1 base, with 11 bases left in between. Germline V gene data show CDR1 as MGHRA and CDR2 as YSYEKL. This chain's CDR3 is CASSQRDGTNTEAFF. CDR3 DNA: TGCGCCAGCAGCCAACGGGATGGAACGAACACTGAAGCTTTCTTT.

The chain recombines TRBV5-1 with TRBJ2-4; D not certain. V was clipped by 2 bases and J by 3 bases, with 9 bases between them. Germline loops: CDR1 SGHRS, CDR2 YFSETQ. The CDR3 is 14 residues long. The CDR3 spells CASSFPDGKNIQYF. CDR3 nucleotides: TGCGCCAGCAGCTTCCCCGACGGCAAAAACATTCAGTACTTC.

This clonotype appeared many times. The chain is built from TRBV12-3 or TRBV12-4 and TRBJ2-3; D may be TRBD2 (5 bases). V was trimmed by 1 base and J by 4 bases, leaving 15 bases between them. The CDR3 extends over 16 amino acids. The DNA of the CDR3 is TGTGCCAGCAGTTTAGGATATGAAGGAGGATCAGATACGCAGTATTTT. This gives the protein CASSLGYEGGSDTQYF.

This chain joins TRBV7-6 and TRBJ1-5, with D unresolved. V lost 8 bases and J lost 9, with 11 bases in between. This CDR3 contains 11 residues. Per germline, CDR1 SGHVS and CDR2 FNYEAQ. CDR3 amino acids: CASGLEWPQHF. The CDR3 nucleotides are TGTGCCAGCGGTCTAGAGTGGCCCCAGCATTTT.

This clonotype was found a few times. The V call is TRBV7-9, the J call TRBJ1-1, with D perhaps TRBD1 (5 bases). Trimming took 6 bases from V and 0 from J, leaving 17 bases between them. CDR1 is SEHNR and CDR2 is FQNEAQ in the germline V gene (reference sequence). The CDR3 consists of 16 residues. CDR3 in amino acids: CASRPIVGGLNTEAFF. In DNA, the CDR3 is TGTGCCAGCAGACCCATCGTCGGGGGTTTGAACACTGAAGCTTTCTTT.

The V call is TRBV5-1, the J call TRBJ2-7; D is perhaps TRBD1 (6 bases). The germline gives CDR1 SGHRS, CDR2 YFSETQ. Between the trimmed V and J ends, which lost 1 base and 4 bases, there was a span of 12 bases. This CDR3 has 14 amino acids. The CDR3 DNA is TGCGCCAGCAGCTTGACGGCAGGGGCGTACGAGCAGTACTTC. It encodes CASSLTAGAYEQYF.

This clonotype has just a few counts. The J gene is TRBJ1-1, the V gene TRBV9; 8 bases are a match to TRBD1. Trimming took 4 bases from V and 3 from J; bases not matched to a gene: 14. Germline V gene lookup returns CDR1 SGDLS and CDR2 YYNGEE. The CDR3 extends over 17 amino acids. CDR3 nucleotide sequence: TGTGCCAGCAGCCCACAGGGGGGGTCGGTCTTGTACACTGAAGCTTTCTTT. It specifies CASSPQGGSVLYTEAFF.

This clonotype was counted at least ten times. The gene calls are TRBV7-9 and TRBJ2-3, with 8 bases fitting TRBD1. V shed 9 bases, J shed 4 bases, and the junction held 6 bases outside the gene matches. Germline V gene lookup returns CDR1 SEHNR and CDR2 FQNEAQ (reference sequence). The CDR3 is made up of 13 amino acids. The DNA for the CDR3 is TGTGCCAGTTTCCAGGGGGCGTCAGATACGCAGTATTTT. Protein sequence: CASFQGASDTQYF.

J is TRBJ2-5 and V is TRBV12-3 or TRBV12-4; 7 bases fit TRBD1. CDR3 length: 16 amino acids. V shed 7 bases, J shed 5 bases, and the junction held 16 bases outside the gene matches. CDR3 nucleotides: TGTGCCAGCATGGGGTCCCCTACGAGGGGGCGGGAGACCCAGTACTTC. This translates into CASMGSPTRGRETQYF.

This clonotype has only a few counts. CDR3 residues: CASSLYDHETQYF. The CDR3 nucleotides are TGTGCCAGCAGCTTGTACGATCATGAGACCCAGTACTTC. This sequence joins TRBV5-6 and TRBJ2-5; no firm D call. V was cut by 1 base and J by 5 bases, with 9 bases left in between. The germline V gene encodes CDR1 SGHDT and CDR2 YYEEEE. This CDR3 region has 13 residues. Using reference TRBV5-6 and TRBJ2-5 for the parts outside the CDR3, the full variable domain is DAGVTQSPTHLIKTRGQQVTLRCSPKSGHDTVSWYQQALGQGPQFIFQYYEEEERQRGNFPDRFSGHQFPNYSSELNVNALLLGDSALYLCASSLYDHETQYFGPGTRLLVL.

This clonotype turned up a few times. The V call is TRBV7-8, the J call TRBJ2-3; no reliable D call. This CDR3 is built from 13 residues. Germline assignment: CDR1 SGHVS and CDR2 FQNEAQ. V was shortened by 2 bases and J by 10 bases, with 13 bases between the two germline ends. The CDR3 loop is CASSLSWSSAQYF. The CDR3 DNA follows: TGTGCCAGCAGCTTAAGTTGGAGTTCGGCGCAGTATTTT.

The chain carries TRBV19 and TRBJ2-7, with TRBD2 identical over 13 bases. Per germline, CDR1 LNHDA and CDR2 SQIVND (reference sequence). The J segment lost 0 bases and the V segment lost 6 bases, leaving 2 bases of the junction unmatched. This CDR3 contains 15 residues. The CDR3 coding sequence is TGTGCCAGTAGGAGGACTAGCGGGGGCTCCTACGAGCAGTACTTC. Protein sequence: CASRRTSGGSYEQYF. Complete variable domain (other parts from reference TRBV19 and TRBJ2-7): DGGITQSPKYLFRKEGQNVTLSCEQNLNHDAMYWYRQDPGQGLRLIYYSQIVNDFQKGDIAEGYSVSREKKESFPLTVTSAQKNPTAFYLCASRRTSGGSYEQYFGPGTRLTVT.

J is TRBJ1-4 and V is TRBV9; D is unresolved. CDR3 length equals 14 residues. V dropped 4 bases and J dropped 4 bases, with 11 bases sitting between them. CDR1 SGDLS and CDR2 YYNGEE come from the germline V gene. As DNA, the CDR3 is TGTGCCAGCAGCTTAACCGGGAGTAATGAAAAACTGTTTTTT. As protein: CASSLTGSNEKLFF.

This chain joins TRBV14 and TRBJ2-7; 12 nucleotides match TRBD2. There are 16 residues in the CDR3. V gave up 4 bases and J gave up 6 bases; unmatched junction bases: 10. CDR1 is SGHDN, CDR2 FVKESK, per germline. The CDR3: CASSPLAGGPPPEQYF. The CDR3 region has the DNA TGTGCCAGCAGCCCGCTAGCGGGGGGGCCCCCTCCCGAGCAGTACTTC. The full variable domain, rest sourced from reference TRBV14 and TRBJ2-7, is EAGVTQFPSHSVIEKGQTVTLRCDPISGHDNLYWYRRVMGKEIKFLLHFVKESKQDESGMPNNRFLAERTGGTYSTLKVQPAELEDSGVYFCASSPLAGGPPPEQYFGPGTRLTVT.

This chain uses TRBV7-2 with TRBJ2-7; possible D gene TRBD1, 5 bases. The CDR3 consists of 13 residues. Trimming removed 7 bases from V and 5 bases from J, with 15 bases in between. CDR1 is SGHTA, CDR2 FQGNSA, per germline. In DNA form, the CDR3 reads TGTGCCAGCATAGGAGACAGCGACCACGAGCAGTACGTC. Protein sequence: CASIGDSDHEQYV.

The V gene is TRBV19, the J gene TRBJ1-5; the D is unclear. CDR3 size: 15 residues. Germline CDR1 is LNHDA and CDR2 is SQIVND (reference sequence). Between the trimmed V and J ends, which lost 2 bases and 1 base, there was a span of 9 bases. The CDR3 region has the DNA TGTGCCAGTAGTATAACCCGCAGGAGCAATCAGCCCCAGCATTTT. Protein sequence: CASSITRRSNQPQHF.

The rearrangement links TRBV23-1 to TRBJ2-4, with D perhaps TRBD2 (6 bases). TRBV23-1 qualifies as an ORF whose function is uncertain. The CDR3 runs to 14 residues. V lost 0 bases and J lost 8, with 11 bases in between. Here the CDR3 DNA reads TGCGCCAGCAGTCAATCCGGGGGTGGTTACATTCAGTACTTC. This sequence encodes CASSQSGGGYIQYF.

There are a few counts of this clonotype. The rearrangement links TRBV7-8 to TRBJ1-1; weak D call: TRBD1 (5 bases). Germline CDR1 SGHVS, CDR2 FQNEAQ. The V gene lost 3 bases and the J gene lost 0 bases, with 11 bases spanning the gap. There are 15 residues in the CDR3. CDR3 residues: CASSLGWGLNTEAFF. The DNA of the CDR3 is TGTGCCAGCAGCTTGGGGTGGGGGTTGAACACTGAAGCTTTCTTT. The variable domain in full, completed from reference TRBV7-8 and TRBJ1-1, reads GAGVSQSPRYKVAKRGQDVALRCDPISGHVSLFWYQQALGQGPEFLTYFQNEAQLDKSGLPSDRFFAERPEGSVSTLKIQRTQQEDSAVYLCASSLGWGLNTEAFFGQGTRLTVV.

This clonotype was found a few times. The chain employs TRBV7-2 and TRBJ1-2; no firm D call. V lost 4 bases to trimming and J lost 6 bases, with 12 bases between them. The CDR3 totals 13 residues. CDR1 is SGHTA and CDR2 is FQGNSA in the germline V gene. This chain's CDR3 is CASSSREDHGYTF. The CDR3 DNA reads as TGTGCCAGCAGCTCCCGGGAGGACCATGGCTACACCTTC.

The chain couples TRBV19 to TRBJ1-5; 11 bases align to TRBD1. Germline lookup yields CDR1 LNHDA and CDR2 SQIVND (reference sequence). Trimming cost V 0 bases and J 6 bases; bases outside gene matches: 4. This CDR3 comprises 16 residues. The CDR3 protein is CASSIDHGTGGQPQHF. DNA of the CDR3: TGTGCCAGTAGTATAGATCACGGGACAGGGGGTCAGCCCCAGCATTTT.

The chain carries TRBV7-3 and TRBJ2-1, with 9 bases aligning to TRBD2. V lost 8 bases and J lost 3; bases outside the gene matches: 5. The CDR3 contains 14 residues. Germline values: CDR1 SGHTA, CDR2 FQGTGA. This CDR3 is CASATSGDYNEQFF. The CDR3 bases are TGTGCCAGCGCGACTAGCGGAGACTACAATGAGCAGTTCTTC.

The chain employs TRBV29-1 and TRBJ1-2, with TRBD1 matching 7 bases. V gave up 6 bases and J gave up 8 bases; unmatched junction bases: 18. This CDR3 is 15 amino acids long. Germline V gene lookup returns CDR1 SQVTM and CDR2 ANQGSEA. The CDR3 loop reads CSVPDSAHRGYGYTF. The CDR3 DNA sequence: TGCAGCGTCCCAGATTCCGCCCACAGGGGATACGGCTACACCTTC.